This T cell receptor beta chain stems from a study of cytomegalovirus exposure and HLA in healthy donors. Study outcomes and limitations: Investigators reported 150 to 200 TCR beta chains as tied to cytomegalovirus. Further analysis was carried out later, and it showed several of the most significant clusters appearing linked to common viral pathogens. By a later analysis, the bulk of CMV-associated TCR beta chains appeared HLA-restricted. V- and J-gene trimming in TCR beta was tied to a missense DCLRE1C variant by an analysis performed later.

PCR used 60 Vbeta primers and 13 Jbeta primers. Using immunoSEQ multiplex PCR, the repertoire was profiled, and TCRdb retains in-frame clones only, with some absent. Of 150,000 or so clones in the sample, nearly 10% were seen once. Concerning this clone itself: Antigen unknown.

Germline V lookup: CDR1 MNHEY, CDR2 SMNVEV (reference sequence). There are 14 residues in the CDR3. V lost 3 bases, J lost 5 bases, and 10 bases lay in between. The genes are TRBV27 and TRBJ1-4; no reliable D call. Sequencing was done on a sample of PBMCs. The receptor was derived from a man aged 50 to 59 in good health and CMV-seronegative. CDR3 sequence (DNA): TGTGCCAGCAGTTTCCTCGGGGTGAATGAAAAACTGTTTTTT. It is translated as CASSFLGVNEKLFF.